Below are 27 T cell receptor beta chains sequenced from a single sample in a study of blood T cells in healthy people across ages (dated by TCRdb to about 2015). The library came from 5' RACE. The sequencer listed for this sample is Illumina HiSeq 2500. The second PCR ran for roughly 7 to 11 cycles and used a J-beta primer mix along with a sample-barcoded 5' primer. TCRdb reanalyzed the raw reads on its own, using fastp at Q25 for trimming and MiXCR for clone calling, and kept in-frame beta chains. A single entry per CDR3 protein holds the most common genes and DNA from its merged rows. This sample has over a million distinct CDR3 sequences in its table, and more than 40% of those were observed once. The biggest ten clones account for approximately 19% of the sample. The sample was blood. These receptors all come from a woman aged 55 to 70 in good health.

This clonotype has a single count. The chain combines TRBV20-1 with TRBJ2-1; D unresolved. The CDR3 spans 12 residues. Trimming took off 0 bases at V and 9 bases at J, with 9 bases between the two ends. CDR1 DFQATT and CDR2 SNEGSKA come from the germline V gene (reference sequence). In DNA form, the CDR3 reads TGCAGTGCTAGAGATTCCGTCGCTGAGCAGTTCTTC. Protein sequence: CSARDSVAEQFF.

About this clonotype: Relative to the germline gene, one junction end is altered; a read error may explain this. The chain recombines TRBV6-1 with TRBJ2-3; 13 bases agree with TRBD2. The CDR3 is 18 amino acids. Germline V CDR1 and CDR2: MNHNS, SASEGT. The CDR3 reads CASRLTSGRALSTGTQYF. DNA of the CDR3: TGTGCCAGCAGACTCACTAGCGGGAGGGCCCTCAGCACAGGTACGCAGTATTTT.

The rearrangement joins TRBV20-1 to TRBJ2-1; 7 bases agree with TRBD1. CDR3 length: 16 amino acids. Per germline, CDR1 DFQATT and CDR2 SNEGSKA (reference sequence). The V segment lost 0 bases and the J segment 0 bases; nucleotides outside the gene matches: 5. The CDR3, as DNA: TGCAGTGCTAGAGACCGGGACAGAGCCTCCTACAATGAGCAGTTCTTC. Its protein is CSARDRDRASYNEQFF.

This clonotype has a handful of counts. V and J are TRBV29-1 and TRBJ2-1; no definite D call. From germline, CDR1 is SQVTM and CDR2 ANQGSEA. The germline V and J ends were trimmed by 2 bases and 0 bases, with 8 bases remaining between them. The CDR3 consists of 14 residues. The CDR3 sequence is CSVEYMNSYNEQFF. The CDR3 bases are TGCAGCGTTGAATACATGAACTCCTACAATGAGCAGTTCTTC.

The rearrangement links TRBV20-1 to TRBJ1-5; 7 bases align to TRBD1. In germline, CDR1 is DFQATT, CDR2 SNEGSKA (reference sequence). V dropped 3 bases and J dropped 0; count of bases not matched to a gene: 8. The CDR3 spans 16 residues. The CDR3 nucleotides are TGCAGTGCTAGTGTGGGACAGCGTCATAGCAATCAGCCCCAGCATTTT. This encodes CSASVGQRHSNQPQHF.

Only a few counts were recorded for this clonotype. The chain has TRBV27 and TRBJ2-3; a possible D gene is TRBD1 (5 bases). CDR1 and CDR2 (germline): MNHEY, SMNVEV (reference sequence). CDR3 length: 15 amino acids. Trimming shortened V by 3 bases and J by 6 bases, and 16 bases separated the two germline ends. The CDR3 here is CASSFSLGRADTQYF. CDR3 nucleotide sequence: TGTGCCAGCAGTTTTTCCCTCGGCAGGGCGGATACGCAGTATTTT.

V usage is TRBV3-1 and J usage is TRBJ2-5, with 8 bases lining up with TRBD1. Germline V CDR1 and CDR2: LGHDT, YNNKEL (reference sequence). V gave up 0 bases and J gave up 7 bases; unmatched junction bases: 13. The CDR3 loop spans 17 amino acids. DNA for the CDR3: TGTGCCAGCAGCCAAGAAGGTGGAACAGGGGGAGTAGGGACCCAGTACTTC. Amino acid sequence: CASSQEGGTGGVGTQYF.

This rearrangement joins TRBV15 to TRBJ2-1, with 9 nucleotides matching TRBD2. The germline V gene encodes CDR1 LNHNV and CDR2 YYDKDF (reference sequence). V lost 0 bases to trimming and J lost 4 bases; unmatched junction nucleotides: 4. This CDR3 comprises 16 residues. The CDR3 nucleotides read TGTGCCACCAGCAGAGAGGTAGCGGGAGAGTACAATGAGCAGTTCTTC. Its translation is CATSREVAGEYNEQFF.

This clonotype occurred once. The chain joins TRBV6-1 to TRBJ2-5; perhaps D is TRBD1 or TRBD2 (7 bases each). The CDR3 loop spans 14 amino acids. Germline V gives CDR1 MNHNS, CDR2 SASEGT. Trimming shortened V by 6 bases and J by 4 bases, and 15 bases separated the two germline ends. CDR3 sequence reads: CASRIPGGGETQYF. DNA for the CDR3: TGTGCCAGCAGGATCCCAGGGGGGGGAGAGACCCAGTACTTC.

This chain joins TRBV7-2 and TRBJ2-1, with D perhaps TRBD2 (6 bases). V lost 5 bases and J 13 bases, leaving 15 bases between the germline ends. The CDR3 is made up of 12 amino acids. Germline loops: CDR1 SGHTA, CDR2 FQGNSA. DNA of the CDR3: TGTGCCAGCAGCCGTGGAGGGGAGACCCAGTTCTTC. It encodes CASSRGGETQFF.

Here the CDR3 DNA reads TGTGCCAGCAGCTACCTCCTTGACAATCTCCACGAGCAGTACTTC. Translation: CASSYLLDNLHEQYF. The rearrangement links TRBV5-5 to TRBJ2-4; D uncertain. The DNA end is more similar to TRBJ2-7, so the J call may be wrong. The CDR3 runs 15 residues. Germline CDR1 reads SGHKS; CDR2 reads YYEKEE (reference sequence).

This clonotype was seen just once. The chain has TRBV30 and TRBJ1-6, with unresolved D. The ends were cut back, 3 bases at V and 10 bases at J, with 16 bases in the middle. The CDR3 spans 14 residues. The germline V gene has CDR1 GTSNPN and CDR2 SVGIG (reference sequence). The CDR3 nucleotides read TGTGCCTGGAGCGGCGGACTGGGGATATCACCCCTCCACTTT. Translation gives CAWSGGLGISPLHF.

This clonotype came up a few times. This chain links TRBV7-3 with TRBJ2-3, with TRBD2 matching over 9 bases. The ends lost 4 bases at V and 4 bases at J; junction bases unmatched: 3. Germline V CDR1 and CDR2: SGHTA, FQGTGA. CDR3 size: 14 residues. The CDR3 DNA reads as TGTGCCAGCAGCTCTAGCGGGACCGCAGATACGCAGTATTTT. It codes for CASSSSGTADTQYF.

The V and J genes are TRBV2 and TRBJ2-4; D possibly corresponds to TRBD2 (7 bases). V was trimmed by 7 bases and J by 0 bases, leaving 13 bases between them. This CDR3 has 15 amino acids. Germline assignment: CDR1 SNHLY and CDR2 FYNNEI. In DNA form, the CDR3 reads TGTGCCAGCACTTGGGGGGGGCAAGCCAAAAACATTCAGTACTTC. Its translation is CASTWGGQAKNIQYF.

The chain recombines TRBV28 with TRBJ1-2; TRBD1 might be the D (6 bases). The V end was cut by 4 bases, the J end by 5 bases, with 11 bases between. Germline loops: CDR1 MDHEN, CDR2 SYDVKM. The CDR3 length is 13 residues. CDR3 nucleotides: TGTGCCAGCAGTTCCGGGACAAGATATGGCTACACCTTC. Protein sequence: CASSSGTRYGYTF.

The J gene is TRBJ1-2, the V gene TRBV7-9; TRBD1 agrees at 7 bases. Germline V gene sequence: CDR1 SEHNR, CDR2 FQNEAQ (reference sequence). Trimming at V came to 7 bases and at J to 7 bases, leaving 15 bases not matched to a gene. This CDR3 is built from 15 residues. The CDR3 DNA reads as TGTGCCAGCAACCCACCAGGGGGGTCGGCGCGTGGCTACACCTTC. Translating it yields CASNPPGGSARGYTF.

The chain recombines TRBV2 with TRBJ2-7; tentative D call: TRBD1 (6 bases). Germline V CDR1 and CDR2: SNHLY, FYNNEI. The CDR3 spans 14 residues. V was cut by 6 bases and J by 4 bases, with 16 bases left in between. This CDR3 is CASRTITGIYEQYF. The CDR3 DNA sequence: TGTGCCAGCAGGACCATTACAGGGATTTACGAGCAGTACTTC. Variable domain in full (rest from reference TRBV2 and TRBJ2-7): EPEVTQTPSHQVTQMGQEVILRCVPISNHLYFYWYRQILGQKVEFLVSFYNNEISEKSEIFDDQFSVERPDGSNFTLKIRSTKLEDSAMYFCASRTITGIYEQYFGPGTRLTVT.

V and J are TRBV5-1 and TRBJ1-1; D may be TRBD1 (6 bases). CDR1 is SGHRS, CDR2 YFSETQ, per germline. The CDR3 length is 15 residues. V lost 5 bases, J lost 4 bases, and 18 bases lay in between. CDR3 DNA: TGCGCCAGCAGGGCCAGGGGCCCCGAGAGCACTGAAGCTTTCTTT. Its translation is CASRARGPESTEAFF.

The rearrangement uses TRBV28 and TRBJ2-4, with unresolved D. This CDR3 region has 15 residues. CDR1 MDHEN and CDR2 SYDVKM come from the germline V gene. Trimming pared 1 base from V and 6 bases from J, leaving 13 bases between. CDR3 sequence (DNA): TGTGCCAGCAGTTTATCCGAGGTGTTTGGAAACATTCAGTACTTC. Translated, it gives CASSLSEVFGNIQYF.

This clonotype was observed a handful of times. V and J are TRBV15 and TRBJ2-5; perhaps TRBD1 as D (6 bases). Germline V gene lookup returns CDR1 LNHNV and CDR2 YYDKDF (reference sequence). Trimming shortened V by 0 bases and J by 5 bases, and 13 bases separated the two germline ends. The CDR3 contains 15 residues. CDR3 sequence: CATSRETGWGETQYF. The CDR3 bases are TGTGCCACCAGCAGAGAAACAGGGTGGGGGGAGACCCAGTACTTC.

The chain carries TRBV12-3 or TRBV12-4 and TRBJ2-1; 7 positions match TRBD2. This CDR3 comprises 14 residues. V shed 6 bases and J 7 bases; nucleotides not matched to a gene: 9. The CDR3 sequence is CASRGDFGGNEQFF. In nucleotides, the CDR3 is TGTGCCAGCAGAGGAGACTTCGGGGGGAATGAGCAGTTCTTC.

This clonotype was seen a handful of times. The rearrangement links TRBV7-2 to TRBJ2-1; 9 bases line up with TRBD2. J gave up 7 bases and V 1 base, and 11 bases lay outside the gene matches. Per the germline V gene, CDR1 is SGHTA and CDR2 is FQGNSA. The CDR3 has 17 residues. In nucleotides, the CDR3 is TGTGCCAGCAGCTTAGGGGGTAGCGGGAGAAGGAAGAATGAGCAGTTCTTC. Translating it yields CASSLGGSGRRKNEQFF.

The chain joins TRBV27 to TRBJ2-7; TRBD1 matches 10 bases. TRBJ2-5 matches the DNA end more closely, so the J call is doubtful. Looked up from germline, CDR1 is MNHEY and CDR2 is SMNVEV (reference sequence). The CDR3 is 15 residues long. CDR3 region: CASSFRTGGLETQYF. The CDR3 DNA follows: TGTGCCAGCAGTTTTAGGACAGGGGGATTAGAGACCCAGTACTTC.

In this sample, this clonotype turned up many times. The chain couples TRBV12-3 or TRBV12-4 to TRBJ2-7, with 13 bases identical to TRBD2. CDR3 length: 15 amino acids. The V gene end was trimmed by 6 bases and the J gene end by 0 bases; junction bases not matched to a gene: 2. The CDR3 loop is CASSRTSGSSYEQYF. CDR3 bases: TGTGCCAGCAGCCGGACTAGCGGGAGCTCCTACGAGCAGTACTTC.

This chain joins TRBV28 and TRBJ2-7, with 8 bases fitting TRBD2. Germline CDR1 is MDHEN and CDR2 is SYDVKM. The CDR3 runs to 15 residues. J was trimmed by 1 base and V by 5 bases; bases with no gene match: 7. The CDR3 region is CASSPSGSTSYEQYF. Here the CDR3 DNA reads TGTGCCAGCAGTCCGAGCGGGAGTACGTCCTACGAGCAGTACTTC.

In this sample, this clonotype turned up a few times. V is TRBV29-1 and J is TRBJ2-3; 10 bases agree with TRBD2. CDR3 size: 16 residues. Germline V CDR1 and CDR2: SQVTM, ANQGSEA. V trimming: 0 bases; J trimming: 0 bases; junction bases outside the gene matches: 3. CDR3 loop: CSVEDPTSGSTDTQYF. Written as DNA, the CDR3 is TGCAGCGTTGAAGATCCGACTAGCGGGAGCACAGATACGCAGTATTTT.

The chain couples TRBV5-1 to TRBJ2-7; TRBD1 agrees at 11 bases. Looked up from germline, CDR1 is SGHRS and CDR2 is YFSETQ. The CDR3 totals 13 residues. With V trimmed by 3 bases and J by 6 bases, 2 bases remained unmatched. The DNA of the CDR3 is TGCGCCAGCAGCTGGGACAGGGGGAGCGAGCAGTACTTC. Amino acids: CASSWDRGSEQYF.